Following are 4 T cell receptor beta chains from one sample sequenced in a study of shared clonotypes between healthy human individuals. Repertoires were generated with immunoSEQ multiplex PCR, while TCRdb's copy carries only in-frame clones and drops some. The sample carries approximately 980,000 clones, over 75% recorded once. Sequencing used memory CD4+ T cells sorted from blood. Indicated subset: CD45RA-negative fraction. The receptors originated from a man aged 18-30 years in good health.

The chain carries TRBV28 and TRBJ2-7; the match to TRBD1 covers 9 bases. The V gene end was trimmed by 6 bases and the J gene end by 6 bases; junction bases not matched to a gene: 3. CDR1 and CDR2 (germline): MDHEN, SYDVKM. The CDR3 is made up of 12 amino acids. CDR3 loop: CASRGTGREQYF. CDR3 DNA: TGTGCCAGCAGGGGGACAGGGCGCGAGCAGTACTTC.

The V call is TRBV5-8, the J call TRBJ1-4; 11 bases map to TRBD1. The germline V gene encodes CDR1 SGHTS and CDR2 YDEGEE. The CDR3 length is 14 residues. After removal of 5 bases from V and 5 bases from J, the junction contained 2 bases not matched to a gene. The CDR3 DNA reads TGTGCCAGCAGATGGGACAGGGGGAATGAAAAACTGTTTTTT. It codes for CASRWDRGNEKLFF.

The J gene is TRBJ2-4, the V gene TRBV29-1, with 7 bases fitting TRBD2. The CDR3 consists of 16 residues. J lost 3 bases, V lost 0 bases, and 8 bases had no gene match. The V gene's germline CDR1 is SQVTM and CDR2 ANQGSEA. In DNA form, the CDR3 reads TGCAGCGTTGAAGAAGGCCGGCCGGGAGGCAAAAACATTCAGTACTTC. Protein: CSVEEGRPGGKNIQYF.

J is TRBJ2-2 and V is TRBV9; the match to TRBD2 covers 12 bases. Germline V gene sequence: CDR1 SGDLS, CDR2 YYNGEE. CDR3 length: 17 amino acids. V lost 8 bases, J lost 5 bases, and 13 bases stayed unmatched. This chain's CDR3 is CASCPASGGAWTGELFF. The CDR3 bases are TGTGCCAGTTGCCCGGCTAGCGGGGGGGCTTGGACCGGGGAGCTGTTTTTT.